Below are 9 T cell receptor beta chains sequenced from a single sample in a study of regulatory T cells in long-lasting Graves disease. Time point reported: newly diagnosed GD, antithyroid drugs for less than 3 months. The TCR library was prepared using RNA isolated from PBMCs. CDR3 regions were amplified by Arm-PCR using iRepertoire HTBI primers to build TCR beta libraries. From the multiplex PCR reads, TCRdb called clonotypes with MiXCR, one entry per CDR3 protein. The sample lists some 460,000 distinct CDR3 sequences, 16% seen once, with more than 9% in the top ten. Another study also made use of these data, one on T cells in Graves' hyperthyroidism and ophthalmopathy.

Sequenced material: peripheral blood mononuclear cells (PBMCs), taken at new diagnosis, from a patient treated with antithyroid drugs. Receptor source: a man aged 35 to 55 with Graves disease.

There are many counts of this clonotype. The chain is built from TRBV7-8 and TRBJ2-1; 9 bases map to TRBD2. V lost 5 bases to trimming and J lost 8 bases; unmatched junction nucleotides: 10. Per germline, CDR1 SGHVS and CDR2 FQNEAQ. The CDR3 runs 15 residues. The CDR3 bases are TGTGCCAGCAGCCCCCCCGCGGGAGGGCCCTATGAGCAGTTCTTC. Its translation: CASSPPAGGPYEQFF.

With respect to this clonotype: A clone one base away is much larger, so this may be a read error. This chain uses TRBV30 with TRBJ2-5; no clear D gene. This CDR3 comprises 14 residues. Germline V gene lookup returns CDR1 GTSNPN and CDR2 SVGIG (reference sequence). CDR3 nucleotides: TGTGCCTGGAGTCCCCTCGGCGTCCAAGAGGCCCAGTACTTC. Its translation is CAWSPLGVQEAQYF.

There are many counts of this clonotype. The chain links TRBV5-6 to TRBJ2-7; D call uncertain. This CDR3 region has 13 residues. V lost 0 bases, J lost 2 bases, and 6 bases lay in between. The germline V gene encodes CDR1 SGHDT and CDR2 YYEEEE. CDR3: CASSLEVAYEQYF. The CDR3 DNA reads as TGTGCCAGCAGCTTGGAGGTCGCCTACGAGCAGTACTTC.

The CDR3 bases are TGCAGTGCTAGAGGACAGGGGGTAGCTTTCTTT. This encodes CSARGQGVAFF. The rearrangement links TRBV20-1 to TRBJ1-1; TRBD1 matches at 9 bases. Germline V gives CDR1 DFQATT, CDR2 SNEGSKA (reference sequence). V dropped 1 base and J dropped 10; count of bases not matched to a gene: 1. The CDR3 extends over 11 amino acids.

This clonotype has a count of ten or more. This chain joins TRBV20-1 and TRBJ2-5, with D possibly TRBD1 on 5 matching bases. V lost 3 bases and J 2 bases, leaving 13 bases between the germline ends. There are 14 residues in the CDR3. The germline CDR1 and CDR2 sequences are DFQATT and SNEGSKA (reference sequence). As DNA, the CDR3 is TGCAGTGCTAGCCCCACTACAGGTCAAGAGACCCAGTACTTC. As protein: CSASPTTGQETQYF.

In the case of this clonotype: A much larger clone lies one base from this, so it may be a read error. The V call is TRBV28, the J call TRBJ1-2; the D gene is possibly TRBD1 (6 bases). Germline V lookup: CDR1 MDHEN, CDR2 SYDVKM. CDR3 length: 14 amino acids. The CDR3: CASRRGGQSYDYTF. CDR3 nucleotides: TGTGCCAGCAGACGAGGAGGACAGTCCTATGACTACACCTTC.

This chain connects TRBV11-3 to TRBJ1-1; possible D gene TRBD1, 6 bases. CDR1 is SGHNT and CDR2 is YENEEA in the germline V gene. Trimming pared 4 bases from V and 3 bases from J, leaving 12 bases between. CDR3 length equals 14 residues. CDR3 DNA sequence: TGTGCCAGCAGCTCCGGGGGCGCGTACACTGAAGCTTTCTTT. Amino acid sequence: CASSSGGAYTEAFF.

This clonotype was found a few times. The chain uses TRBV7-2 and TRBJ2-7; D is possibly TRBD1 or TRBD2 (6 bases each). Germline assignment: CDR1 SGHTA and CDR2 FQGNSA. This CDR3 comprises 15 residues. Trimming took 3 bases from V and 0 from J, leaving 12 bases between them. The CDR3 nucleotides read TGTGCCAGCAGCTTGGGGGGCCTCGGCTCCTACGAGCAGTACTTC. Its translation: CASSLGGLGSYEQYF.

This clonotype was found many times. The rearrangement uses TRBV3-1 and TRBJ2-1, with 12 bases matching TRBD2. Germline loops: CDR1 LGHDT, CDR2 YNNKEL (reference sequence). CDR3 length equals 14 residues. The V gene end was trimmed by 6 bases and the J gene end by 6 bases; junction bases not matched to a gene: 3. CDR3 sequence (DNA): TGTGCCAGCAGTCGGACTAGCGGGACCAATGAGCAGTTCTTC. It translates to CASSRTSGTNEQFF.